This entry concerns a single TCR beta chain. What antigen it recognizes has not been identified. One base away there is no much larger clone; base qualities are not given. The data were taken from a study of Graves' ophthalmopathy and Graves' hyperthyroidism (dated by TCRdb to the late 2010s). At the level of the whole study: Peripheral blood was collected before any treatment was given, at the time of initial diagnosis. To tell Graves' ophthalmopathy apart from Graves' hyperthyroidism, and to predict which patients would progress to ophthalmopathy, the study relied on TCR beta repertoire signatures. In total, 135 blood samples were TCR-sequenced: approximately 42 ophthalmopathy, 80 or so hyperthyroidism and roughly 17 hyperthyroidism-to-ophthalmopathy patients. To explore V-J signatures that distinguish ophthalmopathy from hyperthyroidism, a discovery set of about a hundred patients was enrolled, made up of 43 with ophthalmopathy and 55 to 65 with stable hyperthyroidism. The independent validation cohort included 18 hyperthyroidism patients plus 17 patients who later progressed from hyperthyroidism to ophthalmopathy. T-cell repertoires of thyroid tissue and blood were compared in more than 5 hyperthyroidism patients. After sampling, hyperthyroidism patients received methimazole starting at 30 mg daily, and ophthalmopathy patients received high-dose intravenous methylprednisolone. The 100 discovery patients were randomly split 7:3 into training and test sets. Broad study findings and their caveats: In validation, the model predicted ophthalmopathy progression with roughly 68% sensitivity and approximately 75% specificity; roughly 11 predicted patients were CT-confirmed with GO in a median of approximately 6.5 months. In cross-validation, the 13-signature model distinguished ophthalmopathy from stable hyperthyroidism with 85% to 90% sensitivity and approximately 81% specificity, and in the test set the corresponding values were about 80% and 75%. Sample size was not predetermined statistically, and investigators were not blinded to group allocation. Among expanded thyroid clonotypes with frequency above 0.001, most also showed up in blood, which suggests that blood repertoires may reflect the thyroid immune response.

Stable hyperthyroidism was defined as no progression to ophthalmopathy within 18 months of follow-up. The hyperthyroidism patients were 18 to 65 years old and newly diagnosed, with a disease duration of less than 2 months. Patients with other autoimmune diseases, uncontrolled infections, pregnancy or lactation were excluded. Clinical symptoms, serum thyroxine, TRAb, thyroid ultrasound and orbital computed tomography were used for diagnosis. Ficoll-Paque density gradient centrifugation was used to isolate PBMCs from around 10 ml of fresh peripheral blood. Total RNA was extracted with Trizol reagent and quality-checked on an Agilent 2100 Bioanalyzer. V loses 2 bases of germline sequence and J loses 4 bases, and the interval between the two ends is 9 bases. There are 12 amino acids in the CDR3, from cysteine to phenylalanine inclusive. The CDR3 DNA has 36 bases and is translated from base 1. CDR1 and CDR2, looked up from the germline V gene (reference sequence), are GTSNPN and SVGIG.

For repertoire sequencing, TCR beta CDR3 regions were amplified from RNA transcripts. HTBI primers and the Qiagen OneStep RT-PCR kit were used in a first-round RT-PCR, which was followed by a second-round multiplex PCR, size selection and purification. Libraries were sequenced paired-end with 100 bp reads on an Illumina HiSeq2000. On the authors' methods: SOAPnuke was used for read processing, and reads with adapters, uncalled bases, a mean Phred below 15, or no exact constant-primer or identifier match were discarded. High-quality paired reads were merged with COPE v1.2.5. Unique nucleotide sequences were defined as clonotypes and aligned to IMGT TRB V, D and J references using MiTCR v1.1. Analysis was restricted to V-J combinations with a frequency above 0.0001, which covered 98% to 99.2% of repertoires. A TCR clonal expansion and chaos score per V-J combination was defined as the ratio of F50 clonal expansion to chaos observed in the TCRdist matrix. Welch's t-statistics and random forest were used to reduce the features to about 12 V-J combinations, which were then used as input to a naive Bayes classifier. Thyroid-blood repertoire similarity was quantified with the Morisita-Horn index. TCRdb handled the public reads itself, with Q25 trimming in fastp and clone calling in MiXCR, and kept productive beta chains. Identical CDR3 protein sequences are pooled into one entry, listed with their most common genes and DNA. V and J calls and clone size were set by TCRdb, not the authors. The sample yields 680,000 or so distinct CDR3 sequences; roughly 20% were counted once. Jointly, the top ten make up approximately 7% of the sample.

This receptor was obtained from a woman aged 18-35 years with stable Graves' hyperthyroidism. Some clones in this sample may be carry-over from other donors' samples. Donor details come from another sample of the same person, matched by shared clones. This sequence uses TRBV30 and TRBJ2-7; TRBD1 might be the D gene, on 6 matching bases. Material: peripheral blood. CDR3 protein: CAWSLGAYEQYF. The DNA reads TGTGCCTGGAGTTTGGGGGCTTACGAGCAGTACTTC.